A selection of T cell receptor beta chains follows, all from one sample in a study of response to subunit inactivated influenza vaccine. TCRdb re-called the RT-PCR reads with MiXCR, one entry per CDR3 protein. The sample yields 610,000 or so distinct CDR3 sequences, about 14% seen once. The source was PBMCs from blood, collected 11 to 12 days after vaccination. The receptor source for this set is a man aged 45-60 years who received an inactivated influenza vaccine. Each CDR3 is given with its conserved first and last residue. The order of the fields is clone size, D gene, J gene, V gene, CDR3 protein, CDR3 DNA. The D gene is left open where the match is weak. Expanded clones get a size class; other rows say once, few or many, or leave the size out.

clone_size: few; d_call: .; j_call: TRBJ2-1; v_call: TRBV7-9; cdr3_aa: CASSLGGGIAYNEQFF; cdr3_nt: TGTGCCAGCAGCTTAGGGGGCGGGATCGCCTACAATGAGCAGTTCTTC
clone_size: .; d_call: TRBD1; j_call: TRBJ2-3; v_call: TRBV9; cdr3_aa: CASNPTKGTGGDPQYF; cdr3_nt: TGTGCCAGCAACCCCACGAAAGGGACAGGTGGAGATCCGCAGTATTTT
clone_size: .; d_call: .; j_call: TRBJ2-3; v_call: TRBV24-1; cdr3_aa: CATSDYGRGPSTDTQYF; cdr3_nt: TGTGCCACCAGTGACTATGGGCGGGGACCGAGCACAGATACGCAGTATTTT
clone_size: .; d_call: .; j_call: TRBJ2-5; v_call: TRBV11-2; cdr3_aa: CASSLEQLETQYF; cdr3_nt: TGTGCCAGCAGCCTTGAGCAGCTCGAGACCCAGTACTTC
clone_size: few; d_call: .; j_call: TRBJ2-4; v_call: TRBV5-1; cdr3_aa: CASSLAAAGKNIQYF; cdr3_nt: TGCGCCAGCAGCTTGGCCGCGGCAGGGAAAAACATTCAGTACTTC
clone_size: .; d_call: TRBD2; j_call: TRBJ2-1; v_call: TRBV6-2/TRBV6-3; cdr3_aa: CASRGTSGGARYLYNEQFF; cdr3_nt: TGTGCCAGCAGGGGGACTAGCGGGGGGGCCAGATACCTCTACAATGAGCAGTTCTTC
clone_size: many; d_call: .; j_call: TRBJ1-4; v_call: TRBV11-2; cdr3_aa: CASSFVRSATNEKLFF; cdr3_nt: TGTGCCAGCAGCTTTGTGCGCAGTGCAACTAATGAAAAACTGTTTTTT
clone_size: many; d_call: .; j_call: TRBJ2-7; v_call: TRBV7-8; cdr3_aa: CASSFSSSYEQYF; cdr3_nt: TGTGCCAGCAGTTTTTCCAGCTCCTACGAGCAGTACTTC
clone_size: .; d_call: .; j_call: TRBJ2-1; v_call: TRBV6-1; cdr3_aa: CASMSSRTIEQFF; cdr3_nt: TGTGCCAGCATGTCTTCGCGAACGATTGAGCAGTTCTTC
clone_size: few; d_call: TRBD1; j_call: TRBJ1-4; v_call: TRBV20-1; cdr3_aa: CSATLQGAAANEKLFF; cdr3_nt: TGCAGTGCTACCCTACAGGGGGCGGCGGCTAATGAAAAACTGTTTTTT
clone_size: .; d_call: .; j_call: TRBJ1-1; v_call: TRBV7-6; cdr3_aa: CASSVSGGMNTEAFF; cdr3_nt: TGTGCCAGCAGCGTAAGTGGGGGGATGAACACTGAAGCTTTCTTT
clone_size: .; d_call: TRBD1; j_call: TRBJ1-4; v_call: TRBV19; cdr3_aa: CASWDRNEKLFF; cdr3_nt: TGTGCCAGTTGGGACAGGAATGAAAAACTGTTTTTT
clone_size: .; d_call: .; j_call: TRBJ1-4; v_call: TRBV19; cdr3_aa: CASSTLGGGAEKLLF; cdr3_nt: TGTGCCAGTAGTACCCTGGGCGGGGGTGCTGAAAAACTGCTTTTT
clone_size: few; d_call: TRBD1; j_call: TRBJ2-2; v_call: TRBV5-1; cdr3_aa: CASSLQGQGPGELFF; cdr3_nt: TGCGCCAGCAGCTTACAGGGACAGGGGCCCGGGGAGCTGTTTTTT
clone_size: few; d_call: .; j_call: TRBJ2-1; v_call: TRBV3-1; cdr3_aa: CASSQDGPGPYNEQFF; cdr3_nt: TGTGCCAGCAGCCAAGATGGGCCGGGCCCCTACAATGAGCAGTTCTTC
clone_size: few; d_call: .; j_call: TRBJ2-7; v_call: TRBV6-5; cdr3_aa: CASSYEGAPSYEQYF; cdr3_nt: TGTGCCAGCAGTTACGAAGGGGCCCCCTCCTACGAGCAGTACTTC
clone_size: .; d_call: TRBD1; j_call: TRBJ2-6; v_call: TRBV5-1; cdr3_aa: CASSVGQAGGANVLTF; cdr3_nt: TGCGCCAGCAGCGTCGGACAGGCAGGTGGGGCCAACGTCCTGACTTTC
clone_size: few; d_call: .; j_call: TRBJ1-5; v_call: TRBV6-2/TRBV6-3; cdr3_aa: CASSPRRSASNQPQHF; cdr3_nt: TGTGCCAGCAGTCCACGACGGTCAGCTAGCAATCAGCCCCAGCATTTT
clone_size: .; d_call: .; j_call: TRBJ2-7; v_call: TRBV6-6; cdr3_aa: CASSRVKYEQYF; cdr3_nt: TGTGCCAGCAGCAGGGTTAAATACGAGCAGTACTTC
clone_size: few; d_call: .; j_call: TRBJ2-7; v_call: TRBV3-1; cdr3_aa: CASSHAGLVSEQYF; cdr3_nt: TGTGCCAGCAGCCATGCAGGCCTGGTAAGCGAGCAGTACTTC
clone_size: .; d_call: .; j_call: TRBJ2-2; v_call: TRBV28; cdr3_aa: CASSAGKELFF; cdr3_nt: TGTGCCAGCTCGGCCGGGAAGGAGCTGTTTTTT
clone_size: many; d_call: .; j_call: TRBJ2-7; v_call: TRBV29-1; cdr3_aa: CSVENSYEQYF; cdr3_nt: TGCAGCGTTGAAAACAGCTACGAGCAGTACTTC
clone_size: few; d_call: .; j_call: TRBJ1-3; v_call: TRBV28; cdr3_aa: CASSSGQRGSGNTIYF; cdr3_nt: TGTGCCAGCAGTTCAGGACAGCGAGGCTCTGGAAACACCATATATTTT
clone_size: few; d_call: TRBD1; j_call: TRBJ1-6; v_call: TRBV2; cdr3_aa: CASNKDRGDSPLHF; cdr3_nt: TGTGCCAGCAACAAGGACAGGGGAGATTCACCCCTCCACTTT
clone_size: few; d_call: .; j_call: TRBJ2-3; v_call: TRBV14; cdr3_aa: CASSQGGIDTQYF; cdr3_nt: TGTGCCAGCAGCCAAGGAGGGATAGATACGCAGTATTTT
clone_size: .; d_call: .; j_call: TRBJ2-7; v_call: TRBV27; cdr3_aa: CASSILAGGGEQYF; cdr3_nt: TGTGCCAGCAGTATTCTCGCCGGGGGAGGCGAGCAGTACTTC
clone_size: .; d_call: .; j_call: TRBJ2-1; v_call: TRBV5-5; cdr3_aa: CASSFLSGSSYNEQFF; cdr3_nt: TGTGCCAGCAGCTTTTTGTCGGGGAGCTCCTACAATGAGCAGTTCTTC
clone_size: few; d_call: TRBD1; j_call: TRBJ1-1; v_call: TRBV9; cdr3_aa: CASSVGQGYGNTEAFF; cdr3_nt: TGTGCCAGCAGCGTAGGACAGGGGTACGGGAACACTGAAGCTTTCTTT
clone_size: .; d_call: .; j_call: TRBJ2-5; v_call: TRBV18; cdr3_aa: CASSPPHVQETQYF; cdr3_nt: TGTGCCAGCTCACCACCCCACGTCCAAGAGACCCAGTACTTC
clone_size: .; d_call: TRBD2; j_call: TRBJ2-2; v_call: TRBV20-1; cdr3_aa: CSARSLAGAANTGELFF; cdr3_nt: TGCAGTGCTAGAAGCCTAGCGGGAGCGGCGAACACCGGGGAGCTGTTTTTT
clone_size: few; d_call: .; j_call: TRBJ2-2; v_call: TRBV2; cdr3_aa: CASSAWENTGELFF; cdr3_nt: TGTGCCAGCAGTGCGTGGGAGAACACCGGGGAGCTGTTTTTT
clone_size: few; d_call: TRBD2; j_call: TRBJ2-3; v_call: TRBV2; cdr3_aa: CASGVTSGSIADTQYF; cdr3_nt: TGTGCCAGCGGCGTAACTAGCGGGAGTATTGCAGATACGCAGTATTTT